Following are 13 T cell receptor beta chains from one sample sequenced in a study of blood T cell repertoires in COVID-19. Sequencing was performed with immunoSEQ multiplex PCR; in TCRdb, only in-frame clones are kept and a portion is missing. The profile shows over 400,000 clones, around nine tenths of them singletons. The sequencing sample was made of peripheral blood. The source is a woman in her fifties or sixties with COVID-19, enrolled during active disease.

The chain employs TRBV10-1 and TRBJ2-1; no reliable D call. V was shortened by 2 bases and J by 5 bases, with 10 bases between the two germline ends. Germline CDR1 reads WNHNN; CDR2 reads SYGVQD (reference sequence). The CDR3 contains 14 residues. The DNA for the CDR3 is TGCGCCAGCAGTGAGGGCAGGCCCAACAATGAGCAGTTCTTC. It encodes CASSEGRPNNEQFF.

This chain joins TRBV10-2 and TRBJ1-1; the D gene is possibly TRBD1 (5 bases). V gave up 8 bases and J gave up 6 bases, with 13 bases separating them. Per the germline V gene, CDR1 is WSHSY and CDR2 is SAAADI. The CDR3 is 12 amino acids. CDR3 loop: CASRVGEAEAFF. CDR3 nucleotide sequence: TGCGCCAGCCGCGTGGGGGAGGCTGAAGCTTTCTTT.

The CDR3 protein is CASSLKGQTEAFF. DNA for the CDR3: TGTGCCAGCAGTTTAAAGGGGCAAACTGAAGCTTTCTTT. The gene calls are TRBV12-3 or TRBV12-4 and TRBJ1-1; TRBD1 is a possible D gene (5 bases). Deletions cut 2 bases from V and 5 bases from J, with 9 bases between. The CDR3 runs 13 residues.

The chain uses TRBV7-9 and TRBJ2-1, with TRBD2 matching over 15 bases. After removal of 3 bases from V and 0 bases from J, the junction contained 6 bases not matched to a gene. CDR1 is SEHNR, CDR2 FQNEAQ, per germline (reference sequence). This CDR3 is 19 amino acids long. The CDR3 loop is CASSLGLAGGLSSYNEQFF. In DNA, the CDR3 is TGTGCCAGCAGCTTGGGACTAGCGGGGGGCCTTAGCTCCTACAATGAGCAGTTCTTC.

This clone appeared once. This chain links TRBV15 with TRBJ1-1, with 8 bases identical to TRBD1. This CDR3 spans 14 amino acids. V shed 3 bases and J 8 bases; nucleotides not matched to a gene: 8. Germline V gene lookup returns CDR1 LNHNV and CDR2 YYDKDF (reference sequence). The CDR3 sequence: CATSRDAGTGEAFF. For the CDR3, the DNA is TGTGCCACCAGCAGGGACGCCGGGACAGGAGAAGCTTTCTTT.

The CDR3 DNA reads as TGTGCCACTTGGTCTTTATACAGGGGGCTAAGCTCCTACAATGAGCAGTTCTTC. Its protein is CATWSLYRGLSSYNEQFF. This sequence joins TRBV24-1 and TRBJ2-1, with TRBD1 matching over 9 bases. Germline trimming cut 10 bases from V and 0 bases from J; bases unmatched to any gene: 15. The CDR3 has 18 amino acids. Germline V lookup: CDR1 KGHDR, CDR2 SFDVKD.

This clone was recorded a few times. The chain links TRBV2 to TRBJ1-2; TRBD1 matches 9 bases. J lost 5 bases, V lost 5 bases, and 6 bases had no gene match. This CDR3 spans 14 amino acids. Germline assignment: CDR1 SNHLY and CDR2 FYNNEI. CDR3 DNA sequence: TGTGCCAGCAGTTCACAGGGGGCGGGGTATGGCTACACCTTC. Its translation: CASSSQGAGYGYTF.

The CDR3 loop is CASSPSTAGNQPQHF. The DNA for the CDR3 is TGTGCCAGCTCACCCTCAACAGCGGGCAATCAGCCCCAGCATTTT. The chain uses TRBV18 and TRBJ1-5, with unresolved D. This CDR3 contains 15 residues. The germline V gene encodes CDR1 KGHSH and CDR2 LQKENI. V was cut by 3 bases and J by 2 bases, with 11 bases left in between.

The CDR3 DNA is TGTGCCAGCTCCTTCCCTCCGGGACAGGGCGATCACGGGGATCAGCCCCAGCATTTT. Residues: CASSFPPGQGDHGDQPQHF. This rearrangement joins TRBV27 to TRBJ1-5; 9 positions match TRBD1. The CDR3 is 19 residues long. Germline CDR1 MNHEY, CDR2 SMNVEV (reference sequence). Trimming removed 8 bases from V and 5 bases from J; junction bases left unmatched: 22.

The genes are TRBV19 and TRBJ2-6; 9 positions match TRBD1. Germline CDR1 reads LNHDA; CDR2 reads SQIVND (reference sequence). This CDR3 has 16 amino acids. Trimming removed 7 bases from V and 0 bases from J; junction bases left unmatched: 4. CDR3 residues: CASKDRGSSGANVLTF. CDR3 sequence (DNA): TGTGCCAGTAAGGACAGGGGCAGCTCTGGGGCCAACGTCCTGACTTTC.

The chain couples TRBV27 to TRBJ1-5; TRBD1 matches 8 bases. Germline V gene lookup returns CDR1 MNHEY and CDR2 SMNVEV (reference sequence). Trimming removed 4 bases from V and 9 bases from J; junction bases left unmatched: 5. The CDR3 totals 13 residues. The CDR3 here is CASSSTGVGPQHF. The CDR3 DNA sequence: TGTGCCAGCAGTTCGACAGGGGTTGGGCCCCAGCATTTT.

The rearrangement joins TRBV7-8 to TRBJ2-1, with 8 bases fitting TRBD2. V was pared by 5 bases and J by 0 bases, with 3 bases of the junction left unmatched. Germline V gene data show CDR1 as SGHVS and CDR2 as FQNEAQ. The CDR3 runs to 15 residues. In nucleotides, the CDR3 is TGTGCCAGCAGCCCGGGGGGGGGCTCCTACAATGAGCAGTTCTTC. It codes for CASSPGGGSYNEQFF.

The gene calls are TRBV21-1 and TRBJ1-4; the D call in the table, TRBD1, was not verified against the DNA. TRBV21-1 is a pseudogene segment. The CDR3 is made up of 16 amino acids. The CDR3 DNA is TGTGCCAGCAGCTCCCGAGGGGGGACAGGGGCCGAAAAACTGTTTTTT. It is translated as CASSSRGGTGAEKLFF.